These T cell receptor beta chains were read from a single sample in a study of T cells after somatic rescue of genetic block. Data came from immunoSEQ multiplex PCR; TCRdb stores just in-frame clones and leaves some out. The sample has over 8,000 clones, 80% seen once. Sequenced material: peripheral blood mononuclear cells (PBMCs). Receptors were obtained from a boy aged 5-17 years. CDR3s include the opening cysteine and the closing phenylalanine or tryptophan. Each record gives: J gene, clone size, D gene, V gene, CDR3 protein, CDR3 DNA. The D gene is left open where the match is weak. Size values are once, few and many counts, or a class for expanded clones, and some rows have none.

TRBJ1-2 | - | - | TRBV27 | CASSFLGGFYTF | TGTGCCAGCTCTTTCTTGGGGGGCTTCTACACCTTC
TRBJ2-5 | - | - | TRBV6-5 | CASSYMLAADQETQYF | TGTGCCAGCAGTTATATGTTGGCAGCAGATCAAGAGACCCAGTACTTC
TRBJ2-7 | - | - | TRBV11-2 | CASSPAGPYYEQYF | TGTGCCAGCTCCCCAGCAGGACCATACTACGAGCAGTACTTC
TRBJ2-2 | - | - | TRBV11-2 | CASSPIGVPGELFF | TGTGCCAGCAGTCCAATCGGGGTTCCCGGGGAGCTGTTTTTT
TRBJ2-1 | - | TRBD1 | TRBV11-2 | CASSLGGTGTGVMYEQFF | TGTGCCAGCAGCTTAGGAGGCACCGGGACAGGGGTCATGTATGAGCAGTTCTTC
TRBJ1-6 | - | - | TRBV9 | CASSVAPGTNSPLHF | TGTGCCAGCAGCGTAGCCCCAGGGACAAATTCACCCCTCCACTTT
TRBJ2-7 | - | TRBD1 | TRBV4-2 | CASSQSGTGDEQYF | TGTGCCAGCAGCCAATCCGGGACAGGGGACGAGCAGTACTTC
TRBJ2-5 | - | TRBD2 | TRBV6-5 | CASSYSLAGETQYF | TGTGCCAGCAGTTACTCACTAGCGGGAGAGACCCAGTACTTC
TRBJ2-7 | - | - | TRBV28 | CASRKSQALNAHEQYF | TGTGCCAGCAGAAAATCACAGGCCCTCAATGCCCACGAGCAGTACTTC
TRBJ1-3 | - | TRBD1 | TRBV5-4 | CASSMTGGSSRHSGNTIYF | TGTGCCAGCAGCATGACAGGGGGATCATCGCGGCACTCTGGAAACACCATATATTTT
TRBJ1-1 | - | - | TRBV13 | CASSLGGRVTEAFF | TGTGCCAGCAGCTTAGGGGGCCGGGTGACTGAAGCTTTCTTT
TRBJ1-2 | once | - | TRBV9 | CASSAGQYYGYTF | TGTGCCAGCAGCGCAGGTCAATACTATGGCTACACCTTC
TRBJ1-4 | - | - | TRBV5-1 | CASSLGQKLAEKLFF | TGCGCCAGCAGCTTGGGACAGAAGCTAGCTGAAAAACTGTTTTTT
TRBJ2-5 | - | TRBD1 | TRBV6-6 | CASTPMAGGLQETQYF | TGTGCCAGCACCCCCATGGCAGGGGGTCTCCAAGAGACCCAGTACTTC
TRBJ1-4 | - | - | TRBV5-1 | CASSIDEGEKLFF | TGCGCCAGCAGCATTGACGAAGGTGAAAAACTGTTTTTT
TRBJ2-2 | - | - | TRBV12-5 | CASGSPGTTNTGELFF | TGTGCTAGTGGTTCCCCCGGGACGACCAACACCGGGGAGCTGTTTTTT
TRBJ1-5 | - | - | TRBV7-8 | CASSPTGWPDSNQPQHF | TGTGCCAGCAGCCCAACAGGGTGGCCGGATAGCAATCAGCCCCAGCATTTT
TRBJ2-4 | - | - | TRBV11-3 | CASSPGGAKNIQYF | TGTGCCAGCAGCCCCGGGGGAGCCAAAAACATTCAGTACTTC
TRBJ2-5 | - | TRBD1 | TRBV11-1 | CASSLWQGAGETQYF | TGTGCCAGCAGCTTATGGCAGGGGGCAGGAGAGACCCAGTACTTC
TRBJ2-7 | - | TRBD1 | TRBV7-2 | CASSLAADRSSYEQYF | TGTGCCAGCAGCTTAGCGGCGGACAGGAGCTCCTACGAGCAGTACTTC
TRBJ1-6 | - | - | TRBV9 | CASSGPGPRIYNSPLHF | TGTGCCAGCAGCGGACCGGGACCGAGAATTTATAATTCACCCCTCCACTTT
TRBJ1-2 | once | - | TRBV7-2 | CASSNQGNIYGYTF | TGTGCCAGCAGCAATCAGGGAAATATCTATGGCTACACCTTC
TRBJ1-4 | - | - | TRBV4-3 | CASSQEKLLGSNEKLFF | TGCGCCAGCAGCCAAGAAAAGCTATTGGGATCTAATGAAAAACTGTTTTTT
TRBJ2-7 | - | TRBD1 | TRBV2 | CASSGRQGVYEQYF | TGTGCCAGCAGCGGCAGACAGGGAGTTTACGAGCAGTACTTC
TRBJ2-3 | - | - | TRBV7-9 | CASSSSDRLFTDTQYF | TGTGCCAGCAGCTCCTCTGACAGACTATTCACAGATACGCAGTATTTT
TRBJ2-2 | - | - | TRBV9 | CASSATGELFF | TGTGCCAGCAGCGCCACCGGGGAGCTGTTTTTT
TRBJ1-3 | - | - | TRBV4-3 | CASSRKRGDGNTIYF | TGCGCCAGCAGCCGGAAGAGGGGGGACGGAAACACCATATATTTT
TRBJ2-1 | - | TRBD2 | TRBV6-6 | CASSGLKDNEQFF | TGTGCCAGCTCGGGACTAAAGGACAATGAGCAGTTCTTC
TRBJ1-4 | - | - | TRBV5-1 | CASSLVAGNEKLFF | TGCGCCAGCAGCTTGGTGGCCGGCAATGAAAAACTGTTTTTT
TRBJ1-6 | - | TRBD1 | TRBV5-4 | CASSANRGISYNSPLHF | TGTGCCAGCAGCGCGAACAGGGGGATCTCCTATAATTCACCCCTCCACTTT
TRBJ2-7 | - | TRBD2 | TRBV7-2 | CASSHRFGLAGVNEQYF | TGTGCCAGCAGCCATAGATTCGGACTAGCGGGAGTAAACGAGCAGTACTTC
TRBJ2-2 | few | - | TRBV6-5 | CASRKEGGSGELFF | TGTGCCAGCAGAAAAGAAGGGGGGTCCGGGGAGCTGTTTTTT
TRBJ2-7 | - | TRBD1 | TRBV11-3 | CASSLVGTASIEQYF | TGTGCCAGCAGCTTAGTAGGGACAGCTTCTATAGAGCAGTACTTC
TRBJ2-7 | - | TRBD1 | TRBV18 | CASSARQGAAYEQYF | TGTGCCAGCTCCGCTAGACAGGGGGCTGCCTACGAGCAGTACTTC
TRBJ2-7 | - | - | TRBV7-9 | CASSRHTQGNEQYF | TGTGCCAGCAGCCGACATACACAGGGAAACGAGCAGTACTTC
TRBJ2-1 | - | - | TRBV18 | CASSPLFEQFF | TGTGCCAGCTCACCACTATTTGAGCAGTTCTTC
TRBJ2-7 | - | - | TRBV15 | CATSRDIGGSYEQYF | TGTGCCACCAGCAGAGATATTGGCGGTTCCTACGAGCAGTACTTC
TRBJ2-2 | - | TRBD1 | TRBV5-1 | CASSLAFTGVNTGELFF | TGCGCCAGCAGCTTGGCCTTCACAGGGGTCAACACCGGGGAGCTGTTTTTT
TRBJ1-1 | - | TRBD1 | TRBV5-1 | CASSLTGTGRTEAFF | TGCGCCAGCAGCCTCACCGGGACAGGGAGAACTGAAGCTTTCTTT
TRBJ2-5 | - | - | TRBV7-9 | CASSLVTAEETQYF | TGTGCCAGCAGCTTAGTCACAGCGGAAGAGACCCAGTACTTC
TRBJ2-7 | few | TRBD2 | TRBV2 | CASMDGRNDEQYF | TGTGCCAGCATGGACGGGAGGAACGACGAGCAGTACTTC
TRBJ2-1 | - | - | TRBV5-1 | CAPKRRRNNEQFF | TGCGCCCCTAAGAGGCGGCGTAACAATGAGCAGTTCTTC
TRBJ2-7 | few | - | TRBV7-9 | CASSPRNSIDEQYF | TGTGCCAGCAGCCCCAGGAACTCCATAGACGAGCAGTACTTC
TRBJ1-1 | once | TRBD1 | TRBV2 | CASSGKPGQLNTEAFF | TGTGCCAGCAGCGGTAAACCGGGACAGCTAAACACTGAAGCTTTCTTT
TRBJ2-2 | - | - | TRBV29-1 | CSGRKNGELFF | TGCAGCGGCCGGAAGAACGGGGAGCTGTTTTTT
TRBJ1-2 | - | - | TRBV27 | CASSSRAGINGYTF | TGTGCCAGCAGTTCCCGGGCAGGGATAAATGGCTACACCTTC
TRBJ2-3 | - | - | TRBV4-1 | CASSQFPRGGLPVEVDTQYF | TGCGCCAGCAGCCAGTTCCCGAGAGGCGGGTTGCCCGTCGAAGTGGATACGCAGTATTTT
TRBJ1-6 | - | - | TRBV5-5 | CASSWRISPGGTPLHF | TGTGCCAGCAGCTGGAGGATATCCCCTGGCGGTACACCCCTCCACTTT
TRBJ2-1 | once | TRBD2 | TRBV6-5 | CASSYSSGLGYNEQFF | TGTGCCAGCAGTTACTCGTCGGGACTAGGATACAATGAGCAGTTCTTC
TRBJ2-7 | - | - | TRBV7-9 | CASSFGQGRYEQYF | TGTGCCAGCAGCTTCGGGCAGGGGAGGTACGAGCAGTACTTC
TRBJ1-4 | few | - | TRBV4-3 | CASSPRDGYEKLFF | TGCGCCAGCAGCCCCCGGGACGGATATGAAAAACTGTTTTTT
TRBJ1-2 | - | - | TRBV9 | CASSVGPGVGGYTF | TGTGCCAGCAGCGTAGGCCCAGGGGTGGGTGGCTACACCTTC
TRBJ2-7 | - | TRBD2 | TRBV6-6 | CASSYGSGLADYEQYF | TGTGCCAGCAGTTACGGAAGTGGACTAGCGGATTACGAGCAGTACTTC
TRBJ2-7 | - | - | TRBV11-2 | CASSLGWTFSYEQYF | TGTGCCAGCAGCTTAGGTTGGACATTCTCCTACGAGCAGTACTTC
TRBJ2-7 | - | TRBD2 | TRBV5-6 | CASSLGLAGDGEQYF | TGTGCCAGCAGCTTGGGACTAGCGGGGGACGGCGAGCAGTACTTC
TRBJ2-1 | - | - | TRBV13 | CASSPNSDSRRSFYYNEQFF | TGTGCCAGCAGCCCGAACTCAGACTCTCGCCGGTCGTTTTACTACAATGAGCAGTTCTTC
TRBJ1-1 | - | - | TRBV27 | CASSLQGGTEAFF | TGTGCCAGCAGTTTACAGGGTGGCACTGAAGCTTTCTTT
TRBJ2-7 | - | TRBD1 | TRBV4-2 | CASSQDRGPHYEQYF | TGTGCCAGCAGCCAAGATAGGGGGCCTCACTACGAGCAGTACTTC
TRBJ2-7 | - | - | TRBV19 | CASSIRPRTALREQYF | TGTGCCAGTAGCATCAGGCCCCGGACAGCTCTACGTGAGCAGTACTTC
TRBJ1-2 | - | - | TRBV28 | CASSFLTVYGYTF | TGTGCCAGCAGTTTTCTGACAGTTTATGGCTACACCTTC